These 18 T cell receptor beta chains originate from one sample sequenced in a study of blood T cell repertoires in COVID-19. Produced via immunoSEQ multiplex PCR; TCRdb's table is partial and in-frame only. The repertoire holds hundreds of thousands of clones, with about 89% as singletons. The sample consisted of peripheral blood. The receptors were sampled from a woman aged 40 to 55 who had recovered from COVID-19.

The chain combines TRBV10-3 with TRBJ1-1; the D is unclear. The germline V and J ends were trimmed by 11 bases and 2 bases, with 9 bases remaining between them. The CDR3 contains 11 residues. From germline, CDR1 is ENHRY and CDR2 SYGVKD. The CDR3: CAARDNTEAFF. Written as DNA, the CDR3 is TGTGCCGCGAGAGATAACACTGAAGCTTTCTTT.

J is TRBJ1-2 and V is TRBV7-9; 8 nucleotides line up with TRBD1. CDR3 length: 14 amino acids. Unmatched junction bases numbered 6, after V lost 5 bases and J lost 4 bases. CDR1 is SEHNR and CDR2 is FQNEAQ in the germline V gene (reference sequence). The CDR3 DNA reads TGTGCCAGCAGCCATCAGGGGGCTGGCTATGGCTACACCTTC. It codes for CASSHQGAGYGYTF.

V and J are TRBV20-1 and TRBJ1-2; 8 nucleotides match TRBD1. Germline CDR1 reads DFQATT; CDR2 reads SNEGSKA (reference sequence). Losses at the gene ends were 3 bases for V and 7 bases for J; bases not matched to a gene: 4. This CDR3 is built from 12 residues. CDR3 sequence: CSASAGGRGYTF. The CDR3, as DNA: TGCAGTGCTAGTGCAGGGGGCCGTGGCTACACCTTC.

The chain links TRBV5-1 to TRBJ2-2, with TRBD2 identical over 14 bases. J lost 8 bases, V lost 3 bases, and 12 bases had no gene match. CDR1 is SGHRS and CDR2 is YFSETQ in the germline V gene. The CDR3 extends over 18 amino acids. CDR3 residues: CASSSRTSGGLYGGELFF. CDR3 DNA sequence: TGCGCCAGCAGCTCGAGGACTAGCGGGGGGCTGTATGGTGGGGAGCTGTTTTTT.

The gene calls are TRBV6-2 or TRBV6-3 and TRBJ1-1; D gene ambiguous. CDR1 is MNHEY and CDR2 is SVGEGT in the germline V gene. The V and J ends lost 4 bases and 3 bases respectively, with 9 bases between them. CDR3 length: 13 residues. CDR3 residues: CASSLQTYTEAFF. The CDR3 nucleotides read TGTGCCAGCAGTTTACAGACCTACACTGAAGCTTTCTTT.

The gene calls are TRBV5-1 and TRBJ2-2; the D is unclear. Per the germline V gene, CDR1 is SGHRS and CDR2 is YFSETQ. CDR3 size: 15 residues. Trimming took off 2 bases at V and 0 bases at J, with 8 bases between the two ends. CDR3 sequence: CASSFASANTGELFF. CDR3 in DNA: TGCGCCAGCAGCTTTGCCAGCGCGAACACCGGGGAGCTGTTTTTT.

As concerns this clone: Additional DNA sequences in this sample encode the identical CDR3. The J gene is TRBJ1-1, the V gene TRBV30, with D unresolved. The CDR3 length is 12 residues. Germline values: CDR1 GTSNPN, CDR2 SVGIG (reference sequence). The V end was cut by 3 bases, the J end by 5 bases, with 10 bases between. The CDR3 here is CAWSPGGTEAFF. CDR3 in DNA: TGTGCCTGGAGCCCCGGCGGGACTGAAGCTTTCTTT.

This clone was counted between two and nine times. The chain recombines TRBV3-1 (or the pseudogene TRBV3-2) with TRBJ1-1, with D possibly matching TRBD1 (6 bases). Germline assignment: CDR1 LGHDT and CDR2 YNNKEL (reference sequence). V gave up 4 bases and J gave up 1 base, with 10 bases separating them. The CDR3 has 14 residues. The chain's CDR3 is CASSPGHWNTEAFF. CDR3 bases: TGTGCCAGCAGCCCGGGACATTGGAACACTGAAGCTTTCTTT.

The chain recombines TRBV6-5 with TRBJ2-1, with TRBD2 matching over 11 bases. CDR1 and CDR2 (germline): MNHEY, SVGAGI. CDR3 size: 15 residues. Trimming removed 7 bases from V and 2 bases from J; junction bases left unmatched: 4. DNA for the CDR3: TGTGCCAGCATCTTACTAGCGGGGGCCTACAATGAGCAGTTCTTC. The encoded protein is CASILLAGAYNEQFF.

V is TRBV6-1 and J is TRBJ1-5; 9 positions match TRBD1. With V trimmed by 4 bases and J by 3 bases, 13 bases remained unmatched. Germline loops: CDR1 MNHNS, CDR2 SASEGT. CDR3 length: 18 residues. The CDR3 reads CASSGTLQGAGDNQPQHF. The CDR3 nucleotides are TGTGCCAGCAGTGGGACCCTACAGGGGGCGGGTGACAATCAGCCCCAGCATTTT.

This clone occurred once. This chain links TRBV28 with TRBJ2-4; weak D call: TRBD2 (6 bases). Trimming left V 5 bases short and J 8 bases short, with 19 bases between. The CDR3 covers 15 residues. Germline values: CDR1 MDHEN, CDR2 SYDVKM. The DNA for the CDR3 is TGTGCCAGCAGTCCTCCCGGCGGGGTTAGGGACATTCAGTACTTC. Its translation is CASSPPGGVRDIQYF.

V gene TRBV10-3 combines with J gene TRBJ1-1; 8 bases align to TRBD1. Unmatched junction bases numbered 3, after V lost 6 bases and J lost 3 bases. The CDR3 length is 13 residues. CDR1 and CDR2 from the germline V gene are ENHRY and SYGVKD. The CDR3 loop is CAIRETGDTEAFF. The CDR3 DNA follows: TGTGCCATCAGGGAGACAGGGGACACTGAAGCTTTCTTT.

The gene calls are TRBV7-9 and TRBJ1-1; maybe TRBD1 (5 bases). CDR3 length equals 13 residues. V lost 0 bases and J lost 4, with 6 bases in between. Germline V gene sequence: CDR1 SEHNR, CDR2 FQNEAQ (reference sequence). The chain's CDR3 is CASSLAQGTEAFF. The DNA for the CDR3 is TGTGCCAGCAGCTTAGCCCAGGGCACTGAAGCTTTCTTT.

V usage is TRBV13 and J usage is TRBJ2-7; perhaps TRBD2 as D (5 bases). Germline V gene data show CDR1 as PRHDT and CDR2 as FYEKMQ (reference sequence). The CDR3 runs to 13 residues. V lost 4 bases, J lost 6 bases, and 13 bases lay in between. CDR3 in amino acids: CASSYGLRGEQYF. CDR3 bases: TGTGCCAGCAGCTACGGGCTCCGGGGCGAGCAGTACTTC.

This clone was observed once. This chain connects TRBV29-1 to TRBJ1-2; 9 positions match TRBD1. The germline V gene has CDR1 SQVTM and CDR2 ANQGSEA. This CDR3 spans 13 amino acids. With 4 bases clipped from V and 2 bases from J, the junction kept 2 bases outside the gene matches. The CDR3 region has the DNA TGCAGCGTTGGGGACAGGGACAACTATGGCTACACCTTC. Residues: CSVGDRDNYGYTF.

The CDR3, as DNA: TGTGCCAGCAGCAAAGGAACCGGGGAGCCCTACTACGAGCAGTACTTC. This codes for CASSKGTGEPYYEQYF. The chain joins TRBV21-1 to TRBJ2-7; TRBD2, the D gene given by the table, was not confirmed from the DNA. TRBV21-1 is recorded as a pseudogene. The CDR3 sequence is 16 residues long.

The J gene is TRBJ1-1, the V gene TRBV7-9; D ambiguous. With 5 bases removed from V and 3 bases from J, the gap between germline ends came to 13 bases. Germline V CDR1 and CDR2: SEHNR, FQNEAQ (reference sequence). This CDR3 contains 14 residues. This CDR3 is CASSPLLRDTEAFF. CDR3 DNA: TGTGCCAGCAGCCCCCTGCTGCGGGACACTGAAGCTTTCTTT.

The chain recombines TRBV6-1 with TRBJ2-7, with D possibly being TRBD2 (7 bases). Germline lookup yields CDR1 MNHNS and CDR2 SASEGT. The CDR3 has 15 residues. V was pared by 7 bases and J by 1 base, with 17 bases between. The CDR3 protein is CASIPEGGRSYEQYF. The CDR3 coding sequence is TGTGCCAGCATCCCAGAGGGGGGGCGGTCCTACGAGCAGTACTTC.